The sequence of this T cell receptor (beta chain) was determined in a study of cytomegalovirus exposure and HLA in healthy donors. Study results and limitations: A later analysis showed TCR association rates differing by HLA locus, peaking at DRB1 and lowest at HLA-C.

Deletions cut 6 bases from V and 1 base from J, with 15 bases between. This CDR3 comprises 15 residues. The study ran its PCR with 60 Vbeta and 13 Jbeta primers. The table came from immunoSEQ multiplex PCR; TCRdb's copy has only in-frame clones and leaves some out. The sample has about 94,000 clones, about 80% seen once. Donors had nominal health at sampling but likely had unrecorded immune exposures. This donor had no CMV serostatus on record. As concerns this clone: Its specificity is unknown.

The chain joins TRBV23-1 to TRBJ1-2; tentatively, D is TRBD1 (6 bases). TRBV23-1 is reported as an ORF; its role is uncertain. The sample comprised PBMCs. This TCR came from a human donor in good health. CDR3 residues: CASSLRQGSNYGYTF. In DNA form, the CDR3 reads TGCGCCAGCAGCCTTAGGCAGGGGAGTAACTATGGCTACACCTTC.